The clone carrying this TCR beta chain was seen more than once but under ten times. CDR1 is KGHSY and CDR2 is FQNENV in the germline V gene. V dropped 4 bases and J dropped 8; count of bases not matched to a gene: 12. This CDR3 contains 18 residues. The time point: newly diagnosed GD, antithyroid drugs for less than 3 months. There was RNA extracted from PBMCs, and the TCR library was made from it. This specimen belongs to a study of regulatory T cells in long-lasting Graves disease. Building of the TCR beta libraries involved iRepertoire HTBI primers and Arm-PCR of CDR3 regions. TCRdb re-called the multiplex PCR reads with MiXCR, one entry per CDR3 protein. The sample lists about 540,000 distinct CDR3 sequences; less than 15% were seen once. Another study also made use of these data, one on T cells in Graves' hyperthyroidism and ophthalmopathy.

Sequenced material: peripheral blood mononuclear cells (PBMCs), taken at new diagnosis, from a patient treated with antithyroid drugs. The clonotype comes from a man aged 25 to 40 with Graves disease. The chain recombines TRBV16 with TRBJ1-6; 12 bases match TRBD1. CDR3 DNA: TGTGCCAGCAGCCCCCAATGGGGGACAGGGGGCAAGGATTCACCCCTCCACTTT. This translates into CASSPQWGTGGKDSPLHF.